These 18 T cell receptor beta chains were all obtained from the same sample, sequenced in a study of graft-versus-host responses after intestinal transplantation. The antigens these receptors bind are not known. Libraries were prepared by immunoSEQ multiplex PCR; TCRdb keeps only in-frame clonotypes and omits some of them. The sample holds over 100,000 clones; approximately 95% are singletons and the top ten take more than 2.5%. The material was unstimulated CD8+ T cells sorted from spleen or lymph node cells, obtained before intestinal transplant. Receptor source: a human donor who received an intestinal transplant.

This chain uses TRBV28 with TRBJ2-1, with D tentatively TRBD2 (5 bases). The CDR3 is made up of 15 amino acids. V gave up 3 bases and J gave up 6 bases, with 15 bases separating them. Germline-derived CDR1 and CDR2 are MDHEN and SYDVKM. The CDR3 sequence: CASSFSADSLNEQFF. DNA for the CDR3: TGTGCCAGCAGTTTCTCAGCGGATTCTCTCAATGAGCAGTTCTTC.

This sequence joins TRBV9 and TRBJ2-1, with 9 bases fitting TRBD1. The CDR3 extends over 16 amino acids. V lost 3 bases, J lost 3 bases, and 7 bases stayed unmatched. CDR1 SGDLS and CDR2 YYNGEE come from the germline V gene. For the CDR3, the DNA is TGTGCCAGCAGCGGGAGACAGGGGGAGGGCTACAATGAGCAGTTCTTC. Its translation: CASSGRQGEGYNEQFF. Complete variable domain (other parts from reference TRBV9 and TRBJ2-1): DSGVTQTPKHLITATGQRVTLRCSPRSGDLSVYWYQQSLDQGLQFLIQYYNGEERAKGNILERFSAQQFPDLHSELNLSSLELGDSALYFCASSGRQGEGYNEQFFGPGTRLTVL.

This chain connects TRBV4-2 to TRBJ2-2, with 8 bases lining up with TRBD2. From germline, CDR1 is LGHNA and CDR2 YNFKEQ. The CDR3 spans 16 residues. J lost 6 bases, V lost 4 bases, and 10 bases had no gene match. CDR3 amino acids: CASSPFRLAGAGELFF. In DNA, the CDR3 is TGTGCCAGCAGCCCTTTTCGGCTAGCGGGTGCCGGGGAGCTGTTTTTT.

This chain uses TRBV19 with TRBJ2-5; tentatively, D is TRBD1 or TRBD2 (7 bases each). The germline V gene has CDR1 LNHDA and CDR2 SQIVND (reference sequence). V was clipped by 6 bases and J by 2 bases, with 22 bases between them. The CDR3 is made up of 17 amino acids. This chain's CDR3 is CASRGGGHGVWQETQYF. The CDR3 nucleotides read TGTGCCAGTAGGGGAGGGGGCCACGGTGTTTGGCAAGAGACCCAGTACTTC. Looking up the rest from reference TRBV19 and TRBJ2-5 gives the full variable domain: DGGITQSPKYLFRKEGQNVTLSCEQNLNHDAMYWYRQDPGQGLRLIYYSQIVNDFQKGDIAEGYSVSREKKESFPLTVTSAQKNPTAFYLCASRGGGHGVWQETQYFGPGTRLLVL.

V gene TRBV28 combines with J gene TRBJ1-5, with 9 bases that match TRBD1. CDR1 is MDHEN, CDR2 SYDVKM, per germline. The CDR3 loop spans 15 amino acids. Trimming cost V 5 bases and J 6 bases; bases outside gene matches: 8. The CDR3: CASSHRGQVGQPQHF. The CDR3 DNA is TGTGCCAGCAGTCACAGGGGGCAAGTGGGTCAGCCCCAGCATTTT.

The chain uses TRBV2 and TRBJ2-7; D not certain. Germline values: CDR1 SNHLY, CDR2 FYNNEI. Trimming took off 3 bases at V and 2 bases at J, with 11 bases between the two ends. The CDR3 runs 14 residues. CDR3 sequence reads: CASSEVGMAYEQYF. CDR3 DNA sequence: TGTGCCAGCAGTGAGGTGGGGATGGCCTACGAGCAGTACTTC.

This chain links TRBV5-6 with TRBJ2-7; D is perhaps TRBD2 (5 bases). Germline V gene lookup returns CDR1 SGHDT and CDR2 YYEEEE. The CDR3 consists of 11 residues. Trimming pared 4 bases from V and 4 bases from J, leaving 6 bases between. The CDR3 loop reads CASSEGYEQYF. CDR3 nucleotides: TGTGCCAGCAGCGAGGGATACGAGCAGTACTTC.

The chain links TRBV7-3 to TRBJ1-1, with 9 bases lining up with TRBD1. Germline trimming cut 2 bases from V and 1 base from J; bases unmatched to any gene: 5. The germline CDR1 and CDR2 sequences are SGHTA and FQGTGA. This CDR3 has 16 amino acids. CDR3 in amino acids: CASSLQQGAPNTEAFF. The CDR3 DNA reads as TGTGCCAGCAGCTTACAACAGGGGGCCCCGAACACTGAAGCTTTCTTT.

The chain couples TRBV5-1 to TRBJ1-1, with D perhaps matching TRBD1 (6 bases). The CDR3 covers 17 residues. Trimming took off 1 base at V and 0 bases at J, with 16 bases between the two ends. Germline loops: CDR1 SGHRS, CDR2 YFSETQ. CDR3 bases: TGCGCCAGCAGCTTGACAGGGTGGAGGGTATTGAACACTGAAGCTTTCTTT. Its translation is CASSLTGWRVLNTEAFF. The whole variable domain, filled in from reference TRBV5-1 and TRBJ1-1, reads KAGVTQTPRYLIKTRGQQVTLSCSPISGHRSVSWYQQTPGQGLQFLFEYFSETQRNKGNFPGRFSGRQFSNSRSEMNVSTLELGDSALYLCASSLTGWRVLNTEAFFGQGTRLTVV.

This clone has a single count. V gene TRBV4-1 combines with J gene TRBJ2-3; a possible D gene is TRBD2 (6 bases). CDR3 length equals 15 residues. Trimming cost V 3 bases and J 1 base, with 11 bases left between them. Germline values: CDR1 MGHRA, CDR2 YSYEKL. CDR3 sequence: CASSQEGLGTDTQYF. DNA of the CDR3: TGCGCCAGCAGCCAGGAGGGTTTGGGCACAGATACGCAGTATTTT.

The V call is TRBV19, the J call TRBJ1-5; TRBD1 might be the D (6 bases). The V end was cut by 8 bases, the J end by 0 bases, with 11 bases between. The CDR3 is made up of 14 amino acids. Germline CDR1 LNHDA, CDR2 SQIVND (reference sequence). The DNA of the CDR3 is TGTGCCAGTTCACAGGGTTTTAGCAATCAGCCCCAGCATTTT. As protein: CASSQGFSNQPQHF.

J is TRBJ2-1 and V is TRBV7-6; D may be TRBD1 (6 bases). The germline CDR1 and CDR2 sequences are SGHVS and FNYEAQ. The CDR3 extends over 18 amino acids. Trimming took 2 bases from V and 1 from J, leaving 18 bases between them. The CDR3 loop reads CASSLRTGLSASYNEQFF. DNA for the CDR3: TGTGCCAGCAGCTTACGAACAGGGCTATCTGCTTCCTACAATGAGCAGTTCTTC.

CDR3 nucleotides: TGTGCCAGCAGCGTGTCACGACAGGAAACGTTCACTGAAGCTTTCTTT. Protein: CASSVSRQETFTEAFF. The chain carries TRBV9 and TRBJ1-1, with D maybe TRBD1 (6 bases). There are 16 residues in the CDR3. Trimming pared 2 bases from V and 4 bases from J, leaving 18 bases between. The germline V gene encodes CDR1 SGDLS and CDR2 YYNGEE.

This chain joins TRBV19 and TRBJ2-3, with 7 positions matching TRBD2. There are 15 residues in the CDR3. Per germline, CDR1 LNHDA and CDR2 SQIVND (reference sequence). Trimming cost V 7 bases and J 4 bases; bases outside gene matches: 11. CDR3 loop: CASTSPSGIPDTQYF. In nucleotides, the CDR3 is TGTGCCAGTACCTCCCCAAGCGGGATCCCAGATACGCAGTATTTT.

The J gene is TRBJ2-5, the V gene TRBV4-1, with 8 bases matching TRBD2. The end of the DNA is better explained by TRBJ2-7, so the J call may be wrong. Germline V gene sequence: CDR1 MGHRA, CDR2 YSYEKL. This CDR3 contains 16 residues. Here the CDR3 reads CASSSTGGSEGYEQYF. DNA for the CDR3: TGCGCCAGCAGCTCCACGGGGGGGTCAGAGGGTTACGAGCAGTACTTC.

The chain carries TRBV4-3 and TRBJ2-3; D not certain. The V gene lost 0 bases and the J gene lost 2 bases, with 9 bases spanning the gap. The germline gives CDR1 LGHNA, CDR2 YSLEER. The CDR3 has 15 residues. The CDR3: CASSQDLMITDTQYF. The CDR3 coding sequence is TGCGCCAGCAGCCAAGACCTCATGATCACAGATACGCAGTATTTT.

V gene TRBV19 combines with J gene TRBJ2-3, with D possibly being TRBD2 (6 bases). The length of the CDR3 is 15 residues. Per the germline V gene, CDR1 is LNHDA and CDR2 is SQIVND (reference sequence). V dropped 2 bases and J dropped 0 bases, with 9 bases sitting between them. CDR3 region: CASSILAKSTDTQYF. The CDR3 nucleotides are TGTGCCAGTAGTATACTAGCGAAGAGCACAGATACGCAGTATTTT.

The rearrangement links TRBV27 to TRBJ2-6; the D gene could be TRBD1 or TRBD2 (5 bases each). V dropped 7 bases and J dropped 3 bases, with 10 bases sitting between them. CDR3 length equals 14 residues. Germline V gene sequence: CDR1 MNHEY, CDR2 SMNVEV (reference sequence). CDR3 sequence reads: CASTQGVGANVLTF. The CDR3 nucleotides are TGTGCCAGCACCCAGGGAGTTGGGGCCAACGTCCTGACTTTC.